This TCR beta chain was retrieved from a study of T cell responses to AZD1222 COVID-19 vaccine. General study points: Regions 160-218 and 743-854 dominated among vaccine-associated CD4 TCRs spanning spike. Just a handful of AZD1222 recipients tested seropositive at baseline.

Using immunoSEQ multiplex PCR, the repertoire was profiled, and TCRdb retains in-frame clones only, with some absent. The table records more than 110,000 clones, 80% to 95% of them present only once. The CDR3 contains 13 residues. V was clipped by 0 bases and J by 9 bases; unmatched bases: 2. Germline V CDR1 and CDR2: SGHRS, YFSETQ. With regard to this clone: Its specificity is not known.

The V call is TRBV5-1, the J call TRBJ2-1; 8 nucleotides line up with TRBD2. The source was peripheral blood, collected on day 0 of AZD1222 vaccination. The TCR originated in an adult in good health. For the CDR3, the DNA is TGCGCCAGCAGCTTGGTACGGGGGGGTGAGCAGTTCTTC. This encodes CASSLVRGGEQFF.